Presented here are 29 T cell receptor beta chains from one specimen sequenced in a study of T-cell reconstitution after alpha-beta-depleted transplantation in children. Preparation of the TCRbeta library involved a method that used unique molecular identifiers. TCRdb reprocessed the PCR reads with MiXCR, giving one entry per CDR3 protein. Altogether just over 70,000 distinct CDR3 sequences are present, 7% to 8% being singletons, with the ten largest covering around 2.4%. The sample in question was PBMCs from the stem cell graft donor, obtained from the stem cell graft. These receptors were obtained from a human donor who donated a stem cell graft to a child with acute lymphoblastic leukemia.

This clonotype was found many times. The rearrangement joins TRBV7-2 to TRBJ2-3, with 8 bases aligning to TRBD2. The CDR3 has 16 residues. The germline V gene encodes CDR1 SGHTA and CDR2 FQGNSA. Unmatched junction bases numbered 8, after V lost 4 bases and J lost 2 bases. In nucleotides, the CDR3 is TGTGCCAGCAGCTCCGGGACTAGGAGGAACACAGATACGCAGTATTTT. Encoded protein: CASSSGTRRNTDTQYF.

CDR3 sequence (DNA): TGTGCCAGTCTACTAGCGGGGGACCTGAACACCGGGGAGCTGTTTTTT. Its translation: CASLLAGDLNTGELFF. The rearrangement joins TRBV6-1 to TRBJ2-2; TRBD2 matches at 11 bases. With 9 bases clipped from V and 1 base from J, the junction kept 7 bases outside the gene matches. The CDR3 is made up of 16 amino acids. Germline V gene data show CDR1 as MNHNS and CDR2 as SASEGT.

Many counts were recorded for this clonotype. The chain recombines TRBV5-1 with TRBJ2-1; a weak D match, TRBD2 (6 bases). CDR1 and CDR2 from the germline V gene are SGHRS and YFSETQ. The CDR3 loop spans 13 amino acids. V lost 1 base, J lost 8 bases, and 10 bases lay in between. CDR3 DNA sequence: TGCGCCAGCAGCTTGACTAGCTGGTATGAGCAGTTCTTC. This sequence encodes CASSLTSWYEQFF.

This clonotype came up many times. Written as DNA, the CDR3 is TGTGCCAGTAGTATGACCTCGGCGGGGTCGAACACTGAAGCTTTCTTT. It translates to CASSMTSAGSNTEAFF. This chain connects TRBV19 to TRBJ1-1; D remains ambiguous. V was cut by 3 bases and J by 1 base, with 15 bases left in between. The germline CDR1 and CDR2 sequences are LNHDA and SQIVND (reference sequence). This CDR3 spans 16 amino acids.

This clonotype was counted ten times or more. The V and J genes are TRBV9 and TRBJ2-1; 11 nucleotides align to TRBD2. Germline-derived CDR1 and CDR2 are SGDLS and YYNGEE. V lost 0 bases and J lost 10; bases outside the gene matches: 12. This CDR3 comprises 17 residues. CDR3 sequence reads: CASSVVPGTSGDGEQFF. As DNA, the CDR3 is TGTGCCAGCAGCGTAGTACCCGGGACTAGCGGTGACGGGGAGCAGTTCTTC.

V usage is TRBV7-8 and J usage is TRBJ1-3; D gene uncertain. This CDR3 has 16 amino acids. Deletions cut 1 base from V and 0 bases from J, with 10 bases between. Germline V gene lookup returns CDR1 SGHVS and CDR2 FQNEAQ. In DNA, the CDR3 is TGTGCCAGCAGCTTAGGGTTAAGCCGCTCTGGAAACACCATATATTTT. This gives the protein CASSLGLSRSGNTIYF.

This clonotype has ten or more counts. The V gene is TRBV12-3 or TRBV12-4, the J gene TRBJ1-3, with D possibly TRBD1 on 5 matching bases. The CDR3 has 14 residues. Trimming shortened V by 6 bases and J by 1 base, and 10 bases separated the two germline ends. In DNA, the CDR3 is TGTGCCAGCAGCGGGGGGTGGTCTGGAAACACCATATATTTT. Amino acid sequence: CASSGGWSGNTIYF.

This clonotype was observed a few times. The rearrangement links TRBV7-9 to TRBJ1-5; D possibly corresponds to TRBD1 (6 bases). Germline V gives CDR1 SEHNR, CDR2 FQNEAQ (reference sequence). The CDR3 spans 15 residues. Trimming removed 4 bases at V and 4 bases at J, with 14 bases between. The CDR3 region has the DNA TGTGCCAGCAGCTCGGGGGTTGACAGGAATCAGCCCCAGCATTTT. This sequence encodes CASSSGVDRNQPQHF.

The J gene is TRBJ2-7, the V gene TRBV7-9; D tentatively fits TRBD1 or TRBD2 (5 bases each). V gave up 1 base and J gave up 1 base, with 11 bases separating them. CDR3 size: 15 residues. The V gene's germline CDR1 is SEHNR and CDR2 FQNEAQ (reference sequence). The CDR3 DNA reads TGTGCCAGCAGCTTAGTCGACAGAGGGTCCTACGAGCAGTACTTC. Its protein product is CASSLVDRGSYEQYF.

This clonotype has at least ten counts. The chain is built from TRBV29-1 and TRBJ1-4; D is unclear. The V end was cut by 7 bases, the J end by 4 bases, with 13 bases between. The CDR3 sequence is 13 residues long. The V gene's germline CDR1 is SQVTM and CDR2 ANQGSEA. The CDR3 reads CSASTRLNEKLFF. The CDR3 bases are TGCAGCGCCTCCACCCGCCTTAATGAAAAACTGTTTTTT.

This clonotype has ten or more counts. The chain recombines TRBV6-5 with TRBJ1-5; D possibly corresponds to TRBD1 (6 bases). The germline CDR1 and CDR2 sequences are MNHEY and SVGAGI. Trimming took off 1 base at V and 2 bases at J, with 15 bases between the two ends. The CDR3 runs 17 residues. The CDR3 loop reads CASSYFSGGRGNQPQHF. DNA for the CDR3: TGTGCCAGCAGTTACTTCTCTGGGGGCCGCGGCAATCAGCCCCAGCATTTT.

The CDR3 DNA reads as TGTGCCAGCAGCGAAATAGCGGGACAGGCCTACGAGCAGTACTTC. This encodes CASSEIAGQAYEQYF. J is TRBJ2-7 and V is TRBV11-2; possibly TRBD1 or TRBD2 for D (8 bases each). CDR1 and CDR2 from the germline V gene are SGHAT and FQNNGV. Trimming left V 5 bases short and J 2 bases short, with 16 bases between. The CDR3 length is 15 residues.

The chain recombines TRBV7-3 with TRBJ1-1, with D possibly being TRBD1 (6 bases). This CDR3 region has 14 residues. Germline CDR1 is SGHTA and CDR2 is FQGTGA. V dropped 5 bases and J dropped 1 base, with 11 bases sitting between them. CDR3 DNA sequence: TGTGCCAGCAGCCAACAGGGCTCGAACACTGAAGCTTTCTTT. Protein sequence: CASSQQGSNTEAFF.

This clonotype was seen repeatedly, ten times or more. J is TRBJ1-5 and V is TRBV2; D is possibly TRBD1 (6 bases). This CDR3 is built from 15 residues. Per the germline V gene, CDR1 is SNHLY and CDR2 is FYNNEI. V lost 4 bases and J lost 0, with 10 bases in between. CDR3 in DNA: TGTGCCAGCAGTGGGACAGCTTATAGCAATCAGCCCCAGCATTTT. Its protein product is CASSGTAYSNQPQHF.

This clonotype appeared a few times. The gene calls are TRBV18 and TRBJ1-4; D is ambiguous. The germline CDR1 and CDR2 sequences are KGHSH and LQKENI. The CDR3 is 15 residues long. V was pared by 2 bases and J by 0 bases, with 7 bases between. CDR3 residues: CASSPADSTNEKLFF. The CDR3 DNA reads TGTGCCAGCTCACCAGCAGATTCAACTAATGAAAAACTGTTTTTT.

This clonotype was counted at least ten times. The V call is TRBV10-3, the J call TRBJ2-5, with no clear D. The CDR3 is 11 residues long. CDR1 and CDR2 from the germline V gene are ENHRY and SYGVKD. Trimming removed 3 bases at V and 5 bases at J, with 4 bases between. CDR3 nucleotide sequence: TGTGCCATCAGTGATAGGGAGACCCAGTACTTC. Amino acid sequence: CAISDRETQYF.

This clonotype was recorded many times. This rearrangement joins TRBV5-1 to TRBJ2-1; D not certain. Germline CDR1 and CDR2: SGHRS and YFSETQ. This CDR3 is built from 11 residues. Trimming stripped 0 bases from V and 6 bases from J, with 1 base between. The CDR3 DNA sequence: TGCGCCAGCAGCTTGGCCAATGAGCAGTTCTTC. Translated, it gives CASSLANEQFF.

The chain joins TRBV6-1 to TRBJ2-1; a weak D match, TRBD1 (5 bases). The germline V gene encodes CDR1 MNHNS and CDR2 SASEGT. V lost 1 base, J lost 4 bases, and 14 bases lay in between. The CDR3 totals 16 residues. The CDR3 protein is CASSEEGAGWYNEQFF. The CDR3, as DNA: TGTGCCAGCAGTGAAGAAGGGGCAGGGTGGTACAATGAGCAGTTCTTC.

The V call is TRBV19, the J call TRBJ1-1; TRBD1 is a possible D gene (5 bases). V was trimmed by 7 bases and J by 5 bases, leaving 11 bases between them. Germline lookup yields CDR1 LNHDA and CDR2 SQIVND (reference sequence). CDR3 length: 12 residues. The CDR3: CASIREGTEAFF. CDR3 nucleotides: TGTGCCAGTATCAGGGAGGGGACTGAAGCTTTCTTT.

This clonotype was recorded a few times. The chain combines TRBV5-6 with TRBJ2-7, with D hard to call. Germline values: CDR1 SGHDT, CDR2 YYEEEE. The CDR3 contains 14 residues. V gave up 0 bases and J gave up 4 bases, with 11 bases separating them. The CDR3 coding sequence is TGTGCCAGCAGCTTGGGGGGTAGTCAGTACGAGCAGTACTTC. Amino acids: CASSLGGSQYEQYF.

This clonotype has at least ten counts. The J gene is TRBJ1-2, the V gene TRBV7-9; D is unresolved. This CDR3 has 14 amino acids. CDR1 SEHNR and CDR2 FQNEAQ come from the germline V gene (reference sequence). The V end was cut by 3 bases, the J end by 2 bases, with 10 bases between. CDR3 in DNA: TGTGCCAGCAGCTTGATCCGGAGAAACTATGGCTACACCTTC. Translation gives CASSLIRRNYGYTF.

There are many counts of this clonotype. The genes are TRBV20-1 and TRBJ2-3, with D tentatively TRBD2 (7 bases). Germline V gives CDR1 DFQATT, CDR2 SNEGSKA (reference sequence). V lost 8 bases and J 3 bases, leaving 15 bases between the germline ends. The length of the CDR3 is 13 residues. The CDR3 region has the DNA TGCAGTCCCCAGGGGAGGGGTACAGATACGCAGTATTTT. Its translation is CSPQGRGTDTQYF.

This clonotype was counted ten times or more. The CDR3 reads CASDRGGRESEQYF. Here the CDR3 DNA reads TGTGCCAGCGACCGGGGGGGGCGGGAGAGCGAGCAGTACTTC. The J gene is TRBJ2-7, the V gene TRBV7-9, with 8 nucleotides matching TRBD2. J gave up 6 bases and V 8 bases, and 12 bases lay outside the gene matches. The length of the CDR3 is 14 residues. Germline loops: CDR1 SEHNR, CDR2 FQNEAQ (reference sequence).

This clonotype was detected ten times or more. The J gene is TRBJ1-2, the V gene TRBV4-3, with no clear D. The CDR3 runs to 14 residues. Germline CDR1 reads LGHNA; CDR2 reads YSLEER. V lost 1 base and J 4 bases, leaving 10 bases between the germline ends. The CDR3 nucleotides read TGCGCCAGCAGCCAAGCGTCTGGCATCTATGGCTACACCTTC. Translating it yields CASSQASGIYGYTF.

The chain has TRBV25-1 and TRBJ2-7; TRBD1 matches at 8 bases. Germline assignment: CDR1 MGHDK and CDR2 SYGVNS. J was trimmed by 1 base and V by 6 bases; bases with no gene match: 8. There are 15 residues in the CDR3. The CDR3 region has the DNA TGTGCCAGCAGAGTTCGGGACAGGAGATCCTACGAGCAGTACTTC. Translated: CASRVRDRRSYEQYF.

This clonotype was recorded a few times. The chain couples TRBV12-3 or TRBV12-4 to TRBJ1-4; 7 bases line up with TRBD1. V shed 8 bases and J 5 bases; nucleotides not matched to a gene: 14. CDR3 length equals 16 residues. The DNA for the CDR3 is TGTGCCAGCTTTTTAAACAGGGGTGCAGCCAATGAAAAACTGTTTTTT. This codes for CASFLNRGAANEKLFF.

This clonotype was seen repeatedly, ten times or more. The gene calls are TRBV7-9 and TRBJ1-5, with D unresolved. The CDR3 has 15 residues. V lost 5 bases and J 0 bases, leaving 11 bases between the germline ends. The germline V gene encodes CDR1 SEHNR and CDR2 FQNEAQ (reference sequence). The CDR3 coding sequence is TGTGCCAGCAGCCCGGGTTCCACTAGCAATCAGCCCCAGCATTTT. It specifies CASSPGSTSNQPQHF.

This clonotype showed up just a few times. The chain is built from TRBV10-3 and TRBJ2-2; 8 positions match TRBD1. Germline V gene lookup returns CDR1 ENHRY and CDR2 SYGVKD. CDR3 length: 16 residues. Unmatched junction bases numbered 11, after V lost 4 bases and J lost 7 bases. The CDR3 nucleotides are TGTGCCATCAGTGCGAGCTCCGACAGGGGCAGCGGGGAGCTGTTTTTT. Translating it yields CAISASSDRGSGELFF.

This clonotype was observed a handful of times. One end of the junction fails to match germline, which may point to a read error. The rearrangement links TRBV7-1 to TRBJ1-1; D is uncertain. TRBV7-1 is marked as an open reading frame, function uncertain. The CDR3 totals 14 residues. CDR3 nucleotide sequence: TGTGCCAGCAGCCCAGCGGTCATGAACACTGAAGCTTTCTTT. It specifies CASSPAVMNTEAFF.